These 15 T cell receptor beta chains came from one sample sequenced in a study of T cells in Graves' hyperthyroidism and ophthalmopathy. Regions amplified from RNA transcripts were the TCR beta CDR3 regions. The study used the HTBI primer set for a first-round RT-PCR of the TCR CDR3. From the multiplex PCR reads, TCRdb called clonotypes with MiXCR, one entry per CDR3 protein. The sample carries fewer than 300,000 distinct CDR3 sequences, under 30% recorded once. The source material was blood. These receptors all stem from a man between 40 and 49 years old with Graves' hyperthyroidism that later progressed to Graves' ophthalmopathy.

This clonotype was seen a handful of times. The chain uses TRBV4-2 and TRBJ2-7; D might be TRBD1 (6 bases). Trimming cost V 0 bases and J 4 bases, with 13 bases left between them. The CDR3 totals 15 residues. Germline CDR1 reads LGHNA; CDR2 reads YNFKEQ. DNA of the CDR3: TGTGCCAGCAGCCAAGAGCCCACAAGGGGGTACGAGCAGTACTTC. The encoded protein is CASSQEPTRGYEQYF.

This clonotype was recorded at least ten times. The genes are TRBV20-1 and TRBJ1-2, with D perhaps matching TRBD1 (5 bases). The V gene's germline CDR1 is DFQATT and CDR2 SNEGSKA (reference sequence). The length of the CDR3 is 13 residues. The V and J ends lost 0 bases and 4 bases respectively, with 9 bases between them. This chain's CDR3 is CSARDVGVYGYTF. The CDR3 region has the DNA TGCAGTGCTAGAGATGTGGGGGTCTATGGCTACACCTTC.

This clonotype was seen repeatedly, ten times or more. CDR3: CASSRGQGVDIQYF. DNA for the CDR3: TGTGCCAGTAGTAGGGGACAGGGGGTTGACATTCAGTACTTC. This rearrangement joins TRBV19 to TRBJ2-4, with 11 bases lining up with TRBD1. Trimming at V came to 4 bases and at J to 8 bases, leaving 4 bases not matched to a gene. CDR3 size: 14 residues. The V gene's germline CDR1 is LNHDA and CDR2 SQIVND (reference sequence).

This clonotype has a count of ten or more. The J gene is TRBJ1-2, the V gene TRBV6-1; no reliable D call. Germline CDR1 is MNHNS and CDR2 is SASEGT. Between the trimmed V and J ends, which lost 7 bases and 2 bases, there was a span of 17 bases. The CDR3 is 15 residues long. The CDR3 nucleotides read TGTGCCAGCACCCTAGGGTCCCCAGAGAACTATGGCTACACCTTC. As protein: CASTLGSPENYGYTF.

This clonotype was counted many times. The chain employs TRBV6-2 or TRBV6-3 and TRBJ2-2; a possible D gene is TRBD2 (5 bases). Germline lookup yields CDR1 MNHEY and CDR2 SVGEGT. This CDR3 region has 15 residues. Trimming removed 2 bases from V and 4 bases from J, with 11 bases in between. The CDR3 bases are TGTGCCAGCAGTTACGGTGGGAGTAGCACCGGGGAGCTGTTTTTT. Its protein is CASSYGGSSTGELFF.

Ten or more counts support this clonotype. The genes are TRBV6-1 and TRBJ2-7; 9 positions match TRBD1. V shed 5 bases, J shed 2 bases, and the junction held 7 bases outside the gene matches. The germline CDR1 and CDR2 sequences are MNHNS and SASEGT. The CDR3 sequence is 15 residues long. CDR3 amino acids: CASSKTGQGPYEQYF. Here the CDR3 DNA reads TGTGCCAGCAGTAAAACGGGACAGGGACCCTACGAGCAGTACTTC.

This clonotype was found many times. This sequence joins TRBV6-5 and TRBJ2-2, with a possible D match to TRBD2 (5 bases). Trimming removed 0 bases at V and 6 bases at J, with 14 bases between. Germline assignment: CDR1 MNHEY and CDR2 SVGAGI. The CDR3 consists of 16 residues. CDR3: CASSYSRAGRPGELFF. CDR3 coding DNA: TGTGCCAGCAGTTACTCGAGGGCCGGGCGGCCCGGGGAGCTGTTTTTT.

In its sample, this clonotype was seen many times. The V call is TRBV11-2, the J call TRBJ2-5; D call uncertain. The CDR3 consists of 18 residues. V was cut by 1 base and J by 1 base, with 19 bases left in between. The germline CDR1 and CDR2 sequences are SGHAT and FQNNGV. CDR3 loop: CASSLGGFRPAVQETQYF. CDR3 nucleotides: TGTGCCAGCAGCTTAGGGGGTTTTAGGCCGGCAGTCCAAGAGACCCAGTACTTC.

This clonotype was observed many times. The chain joins TRBV19 to TRBJ1-1; D not certain. The CDR3 length is 17 residues. Trimming pared 4 bases from V and 6 bases from J, leaving 24 bases between. CDR1 and CDR2 (germline): LNHDA, SQIVND (reference sequence). The CDR3 DNA reads as TGTGCCAGTAGTACCCAAGGGTTTACCGGCGGAGGTCCTGAAGCTTTCTTT. Protein sequence: CASSTQGFTGGGPEAFF.

The chain has TRBV19 and TRBJ2-5; no clear D. Germline V gene data show CDR1 as LNHDA and CDR2 as SQIVND (reference sequence). V lost 2 bases to trimming and J lost 2 bases, with 12 bases between them. The CDR3 totals 15 residues. CDR3 in amino acids: CASSITSTAQETQYF. For the CDR3, the DNA is TGTGCCAGTAGTATAACGTCAACGGCTCAAGAGACCCAGTACTTC.

This clonotype was found many times. The CDR3 DNA is TGTGCCAGCACACTGGCCTACGAGCAGTACTTC. Protein product: CASTLAYEQYF. The chain uses TRBV25-1 and TRBJ2-7; D gene unclear. The CDR3 length is 11 residues. Germline lookup yields CDR1 MGHDK and CDR2 SYGVNS. V lost 7 bases and J lost 2, with 6 bases in between.

This clonotype was recorded at least ten times. The rearrangement joins TRBV7-3 to TRBJ2-5; D remains unclear. The CDR3 is 13 residues long. Germline V gives CDR1 SGHTA, CDR2 FQGTGA. V was cut by 1 base and J by 4 bases, with 7 bases left in between. In nucleotides, the CDR3 is TGTGCCAGCAGCTTAAACCCGGGAGAGACCCAGTACTTC. It translates to CASSLNPGETQYF.

There are many counts of this clonotype. The chain employs TRBV11-2 and TRBJ2-2; maybe TRBD2 (6 bases). Deletions cut 2 bases from V and 0 bases from J, with 16 bases between. The CDR3 has 18 residues. CDR1 is SGHAT and CDR2 is FQNNGV in the germline V gene. CDR3 residues: CASSLRFTSWTNTGELFF. In DNA form, the CDR3 reads TGTGCCAGCAGCTTAAGATTTACTAGCTGGACGAACACCGGGGAGCTGTTTTTT.

The sample holds many counts of this clonotype. This chain uses TRBV5-1 with TRBJ2-5; 13 nucleotides align to TRBD2. The length of the CDR3 is 16 residues. The V segment lost 3 bases and the J segment 1 base; nucleotides outside the gene matches: 3. Germline CDR1 SGHRS, CDR2 YFSETQ. The CDR3 region has the DNA TGCGCCAGCAGCTGGGGACTAGCGGGAAGCCAAGAGACCCAGTACTTC. It codes for CASSWGLAGSQETQYF.

The chain joins TRBV25-1 to TRBJ2-7, with 12 bases aligning to TRBD2. The CDR3 consists of 16 residues. CDR1 is MGHDK and CDR2 is SYGVNS in the germline V gene. V was clipped by 4 bases and J by 1 base; unmatched bases: 5. CDR3 nucleotides: TGTGCCAGCAGTGGATCCCTAGCGGGAGGGTCCTACGAGCAGTACTTC. Translating it yields CASSGSLAGGSYEQYF.